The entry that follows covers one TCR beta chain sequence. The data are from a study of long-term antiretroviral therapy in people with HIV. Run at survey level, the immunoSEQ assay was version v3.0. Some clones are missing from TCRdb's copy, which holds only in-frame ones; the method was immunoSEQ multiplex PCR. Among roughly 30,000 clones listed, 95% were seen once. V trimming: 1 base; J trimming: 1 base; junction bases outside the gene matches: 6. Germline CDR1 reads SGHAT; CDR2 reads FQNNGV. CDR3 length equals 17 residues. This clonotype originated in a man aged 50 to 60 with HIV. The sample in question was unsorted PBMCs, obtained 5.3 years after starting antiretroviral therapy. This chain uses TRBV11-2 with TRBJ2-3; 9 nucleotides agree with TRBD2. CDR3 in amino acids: CASSLGLQRGGTDTQYF. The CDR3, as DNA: TGTGCCAGCAGCTTAGGGCTTCAGCGGGGGGGCACAGATACGCAGTATTTT.